What follows is one T cell receptor beta chain and its context. This sample is part of a study of T cell changes during pregnancy in multiple sclerosis. This CDR3 is built from 16 residues. Germline assignment: CDR1 LGHNA and CDR2 YNFKEQ. Trimming pared 1 base from V and 6 bases from J, leaving 18 bases between. Measured with immunoSEQ multiplex PCR; TCRdb has only the in-frame clones, and not every one. The sample includes about 38,000 clones, about 94% seen only once; the top ten take 0.3% to 0.45%. Sequences were derived from CD4+ T cells from peripheral blood mononuclear cells, sampled in the second trimester of pregnancy. The clonotype originates from a female donor with multiple sclerosis, enrolled in a pregnancy study. The V gene is TRBV4-2, the J gene TRBJ1-1, with D tentatively TRBD1 (6 bases). The CDR3 loop is CASSQVSLAGTPEAFF. The CDR3, as DNA: TGTGCCAGCAGCCAAGTGTCGCTGGCCGGGACACCTGAAGCTTTCTTT.